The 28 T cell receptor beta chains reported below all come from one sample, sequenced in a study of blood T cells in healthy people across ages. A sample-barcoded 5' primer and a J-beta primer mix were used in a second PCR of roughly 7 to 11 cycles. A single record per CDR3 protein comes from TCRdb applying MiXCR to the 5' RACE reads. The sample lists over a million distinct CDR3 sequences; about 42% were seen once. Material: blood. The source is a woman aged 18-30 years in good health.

The CDR3 is CASSLGTGGVGYGYTF. For the CDR3, the DNA is TGCGCCAGCAGCTTGGGAACAGGGGGCGTTGGCTATGGCTACACCTTC. This chain joins TRBV5-1 and TRBJ1-2, with 9 bases aligning to TRBD1. Germline CDR1 reads SGHRS; CDR2 reads YFSETQ. Trimming removed 0 bases from V and 4 bases from J; junction bases left unmatched: 7. CDR3 length: 16 amino acids.

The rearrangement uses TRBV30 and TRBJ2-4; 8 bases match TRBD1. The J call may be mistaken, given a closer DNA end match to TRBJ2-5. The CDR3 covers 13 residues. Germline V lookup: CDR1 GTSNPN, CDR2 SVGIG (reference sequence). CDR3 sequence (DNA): TGTGCCTGGATGCTCCGGACAGGGATGACCCAGTACTTC. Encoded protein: CAWMLRTGMTQYF.

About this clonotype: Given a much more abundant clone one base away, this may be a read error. For the CDR3, the DNA is TGTGCCGGCAGCCCTCTCTCAAGCGGGGGCCCCAAGGGGACCCAGTACTTC. Translated: CAGSPLSSGGPKGTQYF. This sequence joins TRBV6-1 and TRBJ2-5; 8 bases line up with TRBD2. The germline gives CDR1 MNHNS, CDR2 SASEGT. The CDR3 has 17 residues.

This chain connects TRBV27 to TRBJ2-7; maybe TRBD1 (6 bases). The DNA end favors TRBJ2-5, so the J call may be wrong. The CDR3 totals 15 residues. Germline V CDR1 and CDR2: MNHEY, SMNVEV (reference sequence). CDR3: CASSPRQDGQETQYF. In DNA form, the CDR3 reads TGTGCCAGCAGTCCAAGACAGGATGGCCAAGAGACCCAGTACTTC.

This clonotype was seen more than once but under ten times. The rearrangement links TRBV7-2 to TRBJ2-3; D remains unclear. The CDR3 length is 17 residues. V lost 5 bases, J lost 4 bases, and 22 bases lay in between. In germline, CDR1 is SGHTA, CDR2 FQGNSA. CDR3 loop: CASSPFYTRSSPDTQYF. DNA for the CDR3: TGTGCCAGCAGCCCTTTTTATACCAGATCAAGCCCAGATACGCAGTATTTT.

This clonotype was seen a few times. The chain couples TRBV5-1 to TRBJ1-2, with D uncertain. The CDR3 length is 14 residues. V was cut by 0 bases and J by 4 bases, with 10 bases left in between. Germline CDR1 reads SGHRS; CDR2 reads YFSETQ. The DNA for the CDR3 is TGCGCCAGCAGCTTGGAAGGCGGAGGCTATGGCTACACCTTC. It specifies CASSLEGGGYGYTF.

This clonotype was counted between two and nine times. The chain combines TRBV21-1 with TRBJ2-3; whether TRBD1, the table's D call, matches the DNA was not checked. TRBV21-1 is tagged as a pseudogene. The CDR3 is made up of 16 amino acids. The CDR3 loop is CASRNGGQVRTDTQYF. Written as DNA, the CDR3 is TGTGCCAGCCGGAATGGGGGACAGGTTCGCACAGATACGCAGTATTTT.

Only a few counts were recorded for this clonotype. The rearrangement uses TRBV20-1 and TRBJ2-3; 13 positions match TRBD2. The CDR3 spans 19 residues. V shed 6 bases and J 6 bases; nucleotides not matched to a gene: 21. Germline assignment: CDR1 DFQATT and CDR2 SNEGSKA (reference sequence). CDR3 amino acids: CSAASPTSGRGLAFDTQYF. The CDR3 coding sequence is TGCAGTGCCGCCTCCCCCACTAGCGGGAGGGGGTTAGCGTTCGATACGCAGTATTTT.

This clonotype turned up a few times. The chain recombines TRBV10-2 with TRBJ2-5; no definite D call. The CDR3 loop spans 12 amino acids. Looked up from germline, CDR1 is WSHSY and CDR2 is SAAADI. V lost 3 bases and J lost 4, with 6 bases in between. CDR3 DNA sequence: TGCGCCAGCAGTGACGGGTTAGAGACCCAGTACTTC. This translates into CASSDGLETQYF.

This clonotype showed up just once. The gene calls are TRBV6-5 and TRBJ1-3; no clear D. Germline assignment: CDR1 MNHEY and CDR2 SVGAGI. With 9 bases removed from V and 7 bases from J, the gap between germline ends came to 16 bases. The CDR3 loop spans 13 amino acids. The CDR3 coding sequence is TGTGCCAGTGGGTCCCTTGTTGTTAACACCATATATTTT. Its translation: CASGSLVVNTIYF.

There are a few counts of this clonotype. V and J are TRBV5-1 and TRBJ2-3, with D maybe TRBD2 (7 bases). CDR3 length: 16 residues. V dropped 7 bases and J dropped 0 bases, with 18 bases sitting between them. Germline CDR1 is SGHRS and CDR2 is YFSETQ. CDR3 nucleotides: TGCGCCAGCGGAGTGAGGGGGGGCGGAAGCACAGATACGCAGTATTTT. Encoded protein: CASGVRGGGSTDTQYF.

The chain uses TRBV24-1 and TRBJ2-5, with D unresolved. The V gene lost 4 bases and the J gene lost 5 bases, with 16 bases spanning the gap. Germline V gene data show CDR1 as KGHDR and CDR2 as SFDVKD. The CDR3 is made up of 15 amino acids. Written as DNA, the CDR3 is TGTGCCACCAGTGACCCCAGGACCGTCGGGGAGACCCAGTACTTC. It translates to CATSDPRTVGETQYF.

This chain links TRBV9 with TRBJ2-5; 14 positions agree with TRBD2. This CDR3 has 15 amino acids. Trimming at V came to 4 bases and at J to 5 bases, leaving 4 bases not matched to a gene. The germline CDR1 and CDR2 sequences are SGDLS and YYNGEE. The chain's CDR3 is CASSPGTSGSETQYF. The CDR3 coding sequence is TGTGCCAGCAGCCCGGGGACTAGCGGGAGTGAGACCCAGTACTTC. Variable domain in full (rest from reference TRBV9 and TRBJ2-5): DSGVTQTPKHLITATGQRVTLRCSPRSGDLSVYWYQQSLDQGLQFLIQYYNGEERAKGNILERFSAQQFPDLHSELNLSSLELGDSALYFCASSPGTSGSETQYFGPGTRLLVL.

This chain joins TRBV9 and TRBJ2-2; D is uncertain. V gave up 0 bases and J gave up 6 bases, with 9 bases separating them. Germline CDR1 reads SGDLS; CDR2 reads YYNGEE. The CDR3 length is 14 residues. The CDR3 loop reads CASSVELMAGELFF. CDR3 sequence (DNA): TGTGCCAGCAGCGTAGAACTTATGGCCGGGGAGCTGTTTTTT.

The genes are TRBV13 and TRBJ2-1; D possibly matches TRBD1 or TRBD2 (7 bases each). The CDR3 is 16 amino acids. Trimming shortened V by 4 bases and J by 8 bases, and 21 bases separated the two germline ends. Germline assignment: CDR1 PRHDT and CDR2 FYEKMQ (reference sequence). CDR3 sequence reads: CASSSFGGGGLDEQFF. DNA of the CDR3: TGTGCCAGCAGCTCATTCGGGGGAGGGGGCCTCGATGAGCAGTTCTTC.

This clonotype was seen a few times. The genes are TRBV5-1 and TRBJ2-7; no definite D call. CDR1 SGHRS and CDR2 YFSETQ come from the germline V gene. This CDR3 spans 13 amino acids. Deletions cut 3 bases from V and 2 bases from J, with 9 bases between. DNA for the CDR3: TGCGCCAGCAGCTACAGAGAAGCCTACGAGCAGTACTTC. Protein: CASSYREAYEQYF.

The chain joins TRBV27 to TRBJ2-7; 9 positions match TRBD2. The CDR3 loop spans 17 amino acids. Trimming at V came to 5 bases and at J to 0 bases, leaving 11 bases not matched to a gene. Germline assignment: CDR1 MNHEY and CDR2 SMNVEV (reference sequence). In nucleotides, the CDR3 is TGTGCCAGCAGTCCAACGTCGACTAGCGGAAACTCCTACGAGCAGTACTTC. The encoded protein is CASSPTSTSGNSYEQYF.

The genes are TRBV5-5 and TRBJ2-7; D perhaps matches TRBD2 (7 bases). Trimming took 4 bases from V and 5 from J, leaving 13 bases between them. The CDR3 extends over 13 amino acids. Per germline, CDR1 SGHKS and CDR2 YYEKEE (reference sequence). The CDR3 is CASSRRGANEQYF. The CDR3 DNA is TGTGCCAGCAGCCGTCGGGGGGCCAACGAGCAGTACTTC.

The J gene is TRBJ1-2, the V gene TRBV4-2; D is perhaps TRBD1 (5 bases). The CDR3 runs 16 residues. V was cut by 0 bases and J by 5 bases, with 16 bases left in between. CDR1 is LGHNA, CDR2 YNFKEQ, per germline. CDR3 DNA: TGTGCCAGCAGCCAAGATCAGAGAACAGGCTTATATGGCTACACCTTC. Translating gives CASSQDQRTGLYGYTF.

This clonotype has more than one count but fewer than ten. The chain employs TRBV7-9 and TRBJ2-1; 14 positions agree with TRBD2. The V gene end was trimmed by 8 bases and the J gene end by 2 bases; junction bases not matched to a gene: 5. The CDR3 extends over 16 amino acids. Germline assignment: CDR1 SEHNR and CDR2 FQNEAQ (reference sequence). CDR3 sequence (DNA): TGTGCCAGCGGGACTAGCGGGAGAACTACCTACAATGAGCAGTTCTTC. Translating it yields CASGTSGRTTYNEQFF.

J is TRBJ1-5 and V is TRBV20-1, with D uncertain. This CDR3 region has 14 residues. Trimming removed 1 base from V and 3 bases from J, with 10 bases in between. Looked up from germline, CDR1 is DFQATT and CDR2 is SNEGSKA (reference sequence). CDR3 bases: TGCAGTGCTAGAGGGGTGGTGGACAATCAGCCCCAGCATTTT. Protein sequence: CSARGVVDNQPQHF.

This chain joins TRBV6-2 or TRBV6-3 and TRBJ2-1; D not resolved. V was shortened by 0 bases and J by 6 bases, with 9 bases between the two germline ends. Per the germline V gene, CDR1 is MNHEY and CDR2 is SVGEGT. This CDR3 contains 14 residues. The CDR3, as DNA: TGTGCCAGCAGTTACTCCCCTTCTGGCAATGAGCAGTTCTTC. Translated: CASSYSPSGNEQFF.

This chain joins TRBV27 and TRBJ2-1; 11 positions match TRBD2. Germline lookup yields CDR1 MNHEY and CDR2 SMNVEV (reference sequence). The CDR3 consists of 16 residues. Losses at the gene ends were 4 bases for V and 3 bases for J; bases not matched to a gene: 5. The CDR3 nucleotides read TGTGCCAGCAGTTCACCTAGCGGGAGGCTCTACAATGAGCAGTTCTTC. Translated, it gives CASSSPSGRLYNEQFF.

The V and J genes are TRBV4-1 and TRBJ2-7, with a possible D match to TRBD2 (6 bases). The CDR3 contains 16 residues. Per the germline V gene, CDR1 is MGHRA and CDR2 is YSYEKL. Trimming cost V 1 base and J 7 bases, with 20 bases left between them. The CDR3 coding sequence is TGCGCCAGCAGCCAAGTGGGGGAGGTTCCCTACAATGAGCAGTACTTC. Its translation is CASSQVGEVPYNEQYF.

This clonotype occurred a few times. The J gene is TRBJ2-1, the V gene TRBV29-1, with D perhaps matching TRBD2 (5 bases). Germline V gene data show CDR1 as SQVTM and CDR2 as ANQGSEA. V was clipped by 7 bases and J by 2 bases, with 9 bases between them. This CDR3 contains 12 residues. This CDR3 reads CSAGLTYNEQFF. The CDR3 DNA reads TGCAGCGCTGGACTCACCTACAATGAGCAGTTCTTC.

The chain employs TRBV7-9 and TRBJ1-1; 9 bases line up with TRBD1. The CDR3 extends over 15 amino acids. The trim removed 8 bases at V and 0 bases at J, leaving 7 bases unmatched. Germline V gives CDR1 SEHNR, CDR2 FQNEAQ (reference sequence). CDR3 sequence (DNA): TGTGCCAGCGGAAATACAGGGGGCCTGAACACTGAAGCTTTCTTT. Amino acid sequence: CASGNTGGLNTEAFF. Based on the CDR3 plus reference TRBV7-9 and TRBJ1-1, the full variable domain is DTGVSQNPRHKITKRGQNVTFRCDPISEHNRLYWYRQTLGQGPEFLTYFQNEAQLEKSRLLSDRFSAERPKGSFSTLEIQRTEQGDSAMYLCASGNTGGLNTEAFFGQGTRLTVV.

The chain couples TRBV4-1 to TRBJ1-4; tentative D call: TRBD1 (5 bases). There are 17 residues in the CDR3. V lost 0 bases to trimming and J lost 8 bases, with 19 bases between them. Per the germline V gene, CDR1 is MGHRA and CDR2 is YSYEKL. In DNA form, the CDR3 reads TGCGCCAGCAGCCAAGAGAAAGACAGACGATGGTACGAAAAACTGTTTTTT. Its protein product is CASSQEKDRRWYEKLFF.

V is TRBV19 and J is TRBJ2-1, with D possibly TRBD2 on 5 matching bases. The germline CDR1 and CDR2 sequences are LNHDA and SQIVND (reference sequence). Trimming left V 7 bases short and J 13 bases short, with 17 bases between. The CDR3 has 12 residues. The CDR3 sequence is CASTDWMETQFF. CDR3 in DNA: TGTGCCAGTACGGACTGGATGGAGACCCAGTTCTTC.